This passage covers 17 T cell receptor beta chains from one sample sequenced in a study of blood T cells in healthy people across ages (dated by TCRdb to between 2014 and 2017). Library creation used 5' RACE. This sample was sequenced with an Illumina HiSeq 2500. A second PCR of roughly 7 to 12 cycles was run with a J-beta primer mix and a sample-barcoded 5' primer. TCRdb's own reprocessing of the public reads used fastp at Q25 and MiXCR and kept productive beta chains. Entries that share a CDR3 protein sequence are merged under the most common genes and DNA. Counted in this sample were 800,000 to 900,000 distinct CDR3 sequences; around 68% of them appeared once. Approximately 30% of the sample is in the top ten clones. Input material: blood. The source of these receptors is a man younger than 45 in good health.

The chain couples TRBV7-3 to TRBJ2-3; TRBD2 agrees at 15 bases. Germline V CDR1 and CDR2: SGHTA, FQGTGA. J lost 0 bases, V lost 5 bases, and 12 bases had no gene match. The CDR3 is 20 amino acids. The CDR3 spells CASSPPGTSGGRASTDTQYF. Here the CDR3 DNA reads TGTGCCAGCAGCCCCCCTGGGACTAGCGGGGGGCGTGCTAGCACAGATACGCAGTATTTT.

The table lists this clonotype with a few counts. V usage is TRBV20-1 and J usage is TRBJ1-6; TRBD1 agrees at 9 bases. The trim removed 6 bases at V and 8 bases at J, leaving 5 bases unmatched. Germline V gene data show CDR1 as DFQATT and CDR2 as SNEGSKA (reference sequence). The length of the CDR3 is 13 residues. The CDR3 DNA follows: TGCAGTGCCACGGACAGGGGCGATTCACCCCTCCACTTT. Its translation is CSATDRGDSPLHF.

The sample holds a few counts of this clonotype. The CDR3: CASSASGTGIETQYF. The DNA for the CDR3 is TGTGCCAGCAGCGCTTCCGGGACAGGGATAGAGACCCAGTACTTC. The V gene is TRBV9, the J gene TRBJ2-5, with 9 bases identical to TRBD1. The CDR3 length is 15 residues. V was pared by 3 bases and J by 4 bases, with 7 bases of the junction left unmatched. CDR1 is SGDLS, CDR2 YYNGEE, per germline.

The rearrangement uses TRBV11-2 and TRBJ2-1; 7 bases are shared with TRBD2. The ends lost 5 bases at V and 3 bases at J; junction bases unmatched: 4. CDR3 length: 14 residues. Germline V gives CDR1 SGHAT, CDR2 FQNNGV. The CDR3 reads CASSRGTNYNEQFF. The CDR3 DNA reads TGTGCCAGCAGCCGGGGGACTAACTACAATGAGCAGTTCTTC.

The chain has TRBV20-1 and TRBJ2-5; perhaps TRBD2 as D (5 bases). Trimming shortened V by 5 bases and J by 5 bases, and 12 bases separated the two germline ends. The CDR3 is made up of 12 amino acids. The germline V gene has CDR1 DFQATT and CDR2 SNEGSKA (reference sequence). CDR3 in amino acids: CSALDSIETQYF. Here the CDR3 DNA reads TGCAGTGCTCTGGACTCTATTGAGACCCAGTACTTC.

The chain carries TRBV6-2 or TRBV6-3 and TRBJ1-1, with D maybe TRBD1 (5 bases). The germline CDR1 and CDR2 sequences are MNHEY and SVGEGT. This CDR3 comprises 16 residues. Between the trimmed V and J ends, which lost 2 bases and 1 base, there was a span of 14 bases. The CDR3 is CASSYRSGEPNTEAFF. For the CDR3, the DNA is TGTGCCAGCAGTTACCGATCGGGGGAGCCGAACACTGAAGCTTTCTTT.

This clonotype was recorded once. This rearrangement joins TRBV20-1 to TRBJ1-1; D is possibly TRBD1 (6 bases). The CDR3 is made up of 15 amino acids. V lost 3 bases, J lost 5 bases, and 19 bases lay in between. The V gene's germline CDR1 is DFQATT and CDR2 SNEGSKA (reference sequence). CDR3 bases: TGCAGTGCTAGCGGCTTGGACAGTAGTCAAACTGAAGCTTTCTTT. Protein product: CSASGLDSSQTEAFF.

The genes are TRBV7-9 and TRBJ1-5; TRBD1 aligns across 8 bases. This CDR3 is built from 15 residues. Germline values: CDR1 SEHNR, CDR2 FQNEAQ (reference sequence). V dropped 4 bases and J dropped 5; count of bases not matched to a gene: 7. The CDR3 DNA is TGTGCCAGCAGCTCTGGACAGGGATGGGATCAGCCCCAGCATTTT. Translated, it gives CASSSGQGWDQPQHF. The full variable domain, completed using reference TRBV7-9 and TRBJ1-5, is DTGVSQNPRHKITKRGQNVTFRCDPISEHNRLYWYRQTLGQGPEFLTYFQNEAQLEKSRLLSDRFSAERPKGSFSTLEIQRTEQGDSAMYLCASSSGQGWDQPQHFGDGTRLSIL.

The chain recombines TRBV4-3 with TRBJ1-4; 7 bases align to TRBD1. The V and J ends lost 4 bases and 2 bases, in that order; junction bases with no gene match: 16. CDR3 length equals 19 residues. The germline gives CDR1 LGHNA, CDR2 YSLEER. In DNA form, the CDR3 reads TGCGCCAGCAGCCCCACCCGGGGGGACAGCCTACCGACTAATGAAAAACTGTTTTTT. Its translation is CASSPTRGDSLPTNEKLFF.

This clonotype was observed a few times. V and J are TRBV6-5 and TRBJ1-5; D is uncertain. V was pared by 4 bases and J by 4 bases, with 8 bases between. Germline CDR1 and CDR2: MNHEY and SVGAGI. This CDR3 contains 13 residues. CDR3 sequence reads: CASSFSWNQPQHF. The CDR3 bases are TGTGCCAGCAGTTTCTCCTGGAATCAGCCCCAGCATTTT.

This chain links TRBV20-1 with TRBJ2-1, with D perhaps TRBD1 or TRBD2 (5 bases each). Trimming removed 3 bases from V and 15 bases from J, with 18 bases in between. The CDR3 totals 12 residues. Germline V gives CDR1 DFQATT, CDR2 SNEGSKA (reference sequence). Here the CDR3 DNA reads TGCAGTGCTAGGAGCGTCGGGGCCCAGGGGTTCTTC. This codes for CSARSVGAQGFF.

The CDR3 is CASSQLLRREVNEQFF. CDR3 bases: TGCGCCAGCAGCCAACTCCTCCGCAGGGAGGTCAATGAGCAGTTCTTC. The chain recombines TRBV4-1 with TRBJ2-1; D may be TRBD2 (6 bases). The V gene lost 2 bases and the J gene lost 6 bases, with 17 bases spanning the gap. Germline CDR1 MGHRA, CDR2 YSYEKL. The length of the CDR3 is 16 residues.

V is TRBV7-8 and J is TRBJ2-5, with a tentative D call TRBD2 (5 bases). Germline V gene data show CDR1 as SGHVS and CDR2 as FQNEAQ. Trimming removed 5 bases at V and 7 bases at J, with 8 bases between. This CDR3 has 11 amino acids. The CDR3 DNA is TGTGCCAGCAGCGTACGGGGGACCCAGTACTTC. The encoded protein is CASSVRGTQYF.

This clonotype was recorded a few times. The chain has TRBV29-1 and TRBJ2-7; D unresolved. Germline loops: CDR1 SQVTM, CDR2 ANQGSEA. This CDR3 region has 13 residues. Trimming cost V 1 base and J 1 base, with 8 bases left between them. CDR3 residues: CSVEGGRSYEQYF. The CDR3, as DNA: TGCAGCGTTGAAGGCGGCAGGTCCTACGAGCAGTACTTC.

This sequence joins TRBV28 and TRBJ2-7; D is unclear. Trimming removed 6 bases from V and 3 bases from J, with 15 bases in between. This CDR3 region has 14 residues. CDR1 is MDHEN and CDR2 is SYDVKM in the germline V gene. The CDR3 is CASSFPHGVYEQYF. Here the CDR3 DNA reads TGTGCCAGCAGCTTTCCGCATGGGGTCTACGAGCAGTACTTC.

The rearrangement links TRBV29-1 to TRBJ1-4; a possible D gene is TRBD1 (5 bases). Trimming pared 6 bases from V and 1 base from J, leaving 18 bases between. CDR1 SQVTM and CDR2 ANQGSEA come from the germline V gene. There are 16 residues in the CDR3. CDR3 residues: CSVTGTPGGTNEKLFF. The CDR3 region has the DNA TGCAGCGTCACCGGGACCCCCGGCGGAACTAATGAAAAACTGTTTTTT.

The chain links TRBV7-2 to TRBJ2-5; 8 bases align to TRBD2. V lost 1 base, J lost 1 base, and 2 bases stayed unmatched. Germline V gene lookup returns CDR1 SGHTA and CDR2 FQGNSA. This CDR3 has 15 residues. The CDR3 loop is CASSLVAGGQETQYF. The CDR3, as DNA: TGTGCCAGCAGCTTAGTGGCGGGGGGCCAAGAGACCCAGTACTTC.